The sequence of this T cell receptor beta chain was determined in a study of long-term antiretroviral therapy in people with HIV. The V segment lost 5 bases and the J segment 9 bases; nucleotides outside the gene matches: 15. CDR1 MNHEY and CDR2 SMNVEV come from the germline V gene (reference sequence). The CDR3 is 15 amino acids. As regards this clone: Its antigen is as yet unknown.

Each donor provided at least one pre-ART PBMC sample and at least two post-ART PBMC samples. Participants living with HIV all received treatment in the United States. Study conclusions and caveats: With ART, diversity went up but was still lower than in transplant donor controls.

The libraries were made with immunoSEQ v3.0 at survey level. Sequencing aimed at about 40,000-55,000 T-cell genomes per sample. Profiling relied on immunoSEQ multiplex PCR, and the TCRdb table lists in-frame clones only, not all of them. The data show about 29,000 clones, with 82% seen just once and around 15% held by the top ten. This receptor was taken from a man aged 50 or older with HIV. The input for sequencing was unsorted PBMCs, taken 2.9 years after starting antiretroviral therapy. The chain combines TRBV27 with TRBJ1-2, with 7 nucleotides matching TRBD1. CDR3 in DNA: TGTGCCAGCAGTGAACAGGGGATTCAGGCATGGAGCTACACCTTC. Encoded protein: CASSEQGIQAWSYTF.